There are a few counts of the clone carrying this TCR beta chain. The record originates from a study of T-cell reconstitution after alpha-beta-depleted transplantation in children. A TCRbeta library incorporating unique molecular identifiers was prepared. Via MiXCR, TCRdb re-called the PCR reads, giving one row per CDR3 protein. The sample holds under 450,000 distinct CDR3 sequences; about an eighth are singletons and the top ten take about 3.9%. Material: PBMCs, obtained from the stem cell graft. This receptor was obtained from a human donor who donated a stem cell graft to a child with Fanconi anemia.

CDR3: CASSDGRQKYWNTEAFF. The CDR3 region has the DNA TGTGCCAGCAGTGACGGGAGGCAGAAATACTGGAACACTGAAGCTTTCTTT. J is TRBJ1-1 and V is TRBV6-2 or TRBV6-3; D unclear. V was pared by 5 bases and J by 1 base, with 20 bases between. The CDR3 has 17 residues. Germline-derived CDR1 and CDR2 are MNHEY and SVGEGT.